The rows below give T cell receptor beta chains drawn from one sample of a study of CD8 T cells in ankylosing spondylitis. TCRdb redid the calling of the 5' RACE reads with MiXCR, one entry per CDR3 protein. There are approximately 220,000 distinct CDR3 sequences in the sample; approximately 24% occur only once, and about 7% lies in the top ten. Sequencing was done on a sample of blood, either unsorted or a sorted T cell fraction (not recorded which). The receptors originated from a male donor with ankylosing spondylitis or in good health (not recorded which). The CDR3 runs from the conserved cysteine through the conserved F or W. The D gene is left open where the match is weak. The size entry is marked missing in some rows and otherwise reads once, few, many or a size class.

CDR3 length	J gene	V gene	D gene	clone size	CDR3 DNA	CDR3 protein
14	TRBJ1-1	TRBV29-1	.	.	TGCAGCGTTGACACGGGACGGATGAACACTGAAGCTTTCTTT	CSVDTGRMNTEAFF
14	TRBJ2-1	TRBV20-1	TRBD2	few	TGCAGTGCTATCGGGACTAGCGGAAACAATGAGCAGTTCTTC	CSAIGTSGNNEQFF
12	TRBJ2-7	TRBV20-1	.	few	TGCAGTGCTAGTCCGGGGACGGGTGAGCAGTACTTC	CSASPGTGEQYF
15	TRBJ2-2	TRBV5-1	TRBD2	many	TGCGCCAGCAGTTCCGGACTAGGGAACACCGGGGAGCTGTTTTTT	CASSSGLGNTGELFF
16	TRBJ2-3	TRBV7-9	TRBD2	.	TGTGCCAGCAGTCTGCCGGGGACTAGCTTCACAGATACGCAGTATTTT	CASSLPGTSFTDTQYF
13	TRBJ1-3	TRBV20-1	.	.	TGCAGTGCTAGGAGGACAGTAGGAACCCCCATATATTTT	CSARRTVGTPIYF
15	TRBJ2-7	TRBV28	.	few	TGTGCCAGTACCGGGCGGCAAAAGGTGACCCACGAGCAGTACTTC	CASTGRQKVTHEQYF
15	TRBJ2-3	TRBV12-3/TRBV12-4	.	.	TGTGCCAGCAGTCTAGAGGGCCGCGCACACGATACGCAGTATTTT	CASSLEGRAHDTQYF
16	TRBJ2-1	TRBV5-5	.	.	TGTGCCAGCAGCTCCGCCCGTCATTTTGAGGACAATGAGCAGTTCTTC	CASSSARHFEDNEQFF
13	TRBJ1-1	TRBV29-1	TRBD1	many	TGCAGCGTGAGGGGGACAGGTGGGACTGAAGCTTTCTTT	CSVRGTGGTEAFF
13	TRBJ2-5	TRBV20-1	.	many	TGCAGTGCTAGCGAGGGATGGCAAGAGACCCAGTACTTC	CSASEGWQETQYF
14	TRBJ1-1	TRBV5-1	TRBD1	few	TGCGCCAGCACGAGGGACAGTTCCAACGCTGAAGCTTTCTTT	CASTRDSSNAEAFF
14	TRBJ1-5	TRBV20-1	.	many	TGCAGTGCTAGAGATCTTTGGGGGAATCAGCCCCAGCATTTT	CSARDLWGNQPQHF
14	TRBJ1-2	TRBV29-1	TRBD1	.	TGCAGCGTTGCCAGGGGCAGGGGGGACTATGGCTACACCTTC	CSVARGRGDYGYTF
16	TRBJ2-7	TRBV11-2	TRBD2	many	TGTGCCAGCAGCCCAATATCGCGGGAGGGCCACTACGAGCAGTACTTC	CASSPISREGHYEQYF
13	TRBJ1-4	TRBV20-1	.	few	TGCAGTGCGACCCCGCGGGGGGCAGAAAAACTGTTTTTT	CSATPRGAEKLFF
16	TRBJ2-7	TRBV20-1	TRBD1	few	TGCAGTGCTAGCCCTAGCACCGGGACAGGGCCCTACGAGCAGTACTTC	CSASPSTGTGPYEQYF
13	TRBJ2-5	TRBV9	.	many	TGTGCCAGCAGCGTAGGGGCTTCAGAGACCCAGTACTTC	CASSVGASETQYF
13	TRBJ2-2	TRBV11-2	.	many	TGTGCCAGCAGCTTGACAACCACCGGGGAGCTGTTTTTT	CASSLTTTGELFF
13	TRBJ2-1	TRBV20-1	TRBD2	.	TGCAGTGCTAGAGTGACTAGCGGGAGGGCCCCCCTCTTC	CSARVTSGRAPLF